Each of the 27 T cell receptor beta chains below was sequenced from the same sample in a study of OX40 agonist ivuxolimab in advanced cancers. Method: immunoSEQ multiplex PCR; TCRdb's copy keeps in-frame clones and lacks some. The table has 69,000 or so clones, roughly 84% seen once. Here the sequenced sample was CD4+ or CD8+ T cells sorted from blood, taken in a trial of the OX40 agonist ivuxolimab. The receptors were gathered from an adult with an advanced solid tumor such as melanoma, head and neck, liver or kidney cancer.

Here the CDR3 reads CASSLARTGGQETQYF. The CDR3 DNA sequence: TGTGCCAGCAGTTTGGCCCGTACGGGGGGCCAAGAGACCCAGTACTTC. The rearrangement links TRBV28 to TRBJ2-5, with 7 bases identical to TRBD2. Germline V gene data show CDR1 as MDHEN and CDR2 as SYDVKM. Germline trimming cut 3 bases from V and 1 base from J; bases unmatched to any gene: 8. This CDR3 spans 16 amino acids.

The chain recombines TRBV6-5 with TRBJ2-1; a weak D match, TRBD1 (6 bases). Germline values: CDR1 MNHEY, CDR2 SVGAGI. Trimming removed 6 bases from V and 1 base from J, with 13 bases in between. The CDR3 consists of 15 residues. CDR3 amino acids: CASSSQGVSYNEQFF. Written as DNA, the CDR3 is TGTGCCAGCAGCTCACAGGGAGTATCCTACAATGAGCAGTTCTTC.

J is TRBJ1-1 and V is TRBV7-9, with 8 bases fitting TRBD1. The germline V gene encodes CDR1 SEHNR and CDR2 FQNEAQ (reference sequence). The CDR3 spans 14 residues. With V trimmed by 3 bases and J by 3 bases, 3 bases remained unmatched. The CDR3 region is CASSFRGRDTEAFF. The DNA of the CDR3 is TGTGCCAGCAGCTTCAGGGGGCGGGACACTGAAGCTTTCTTT.

The chain has TRBV7-2 and TRBJ2-7, with TRBD1 as a possible D gene (5 bases). CDR1 and CDR2 (germline): SGHTA, FQGNSA. CDR3 length equals 14 residues. V lost 2 bases to trimming and J lost 6 bases, with 14 bases between them. CDR3 residues: CASSLIRGRREQYF. The CDR3 DNA is TGTGCCAGCAGCTTAATAAGGGGCCGCCGCGAGCAGTACTTC.

Comment on this clone: In the same sample, other DNA sequences code for this CDR3. CDR3 bases: TGCGCCAGCAGCTTGGACAGAATGAACACTGAAGCTTTCTTT. Translation: CASSLDRMNTEAFF. The genes are TRBV5-1 and TRBJ1-1; D gene ambiguous. The CDR3 extends over 14 amino acids. Between the trimmed V and J ends, which lost 0 bases and 0 bases, there was a span of 6 bases. Germline CDR1 and CDR2: SGHRS and YFSETQ.

This clone came up once. The chain joins TRBV2 to TRBJ1-5; D might be TRBD1 (5 bases). V was shortened by 3 bases and J by 5 bases, with 11 bases between the two germline ends. Germline assignment: CDR1 SNHLY and CDR2 FYNNEI. The CDR3 has 14 residues. CDR3 bases: TGTGCCAGCAGTGACGTGGGGGGGGATCAGCCCCAGCATTTT. It is translated as CASSDVGGDQPQHF.

This clone turned up a few times. The V call is TRBV2, the J call TRBJ1-3; D is unresolved. Trimming removed 2 bases at V and 4 bases at J, with 12 bases between. The CDR3 sequence is 15 residues long. The V gene's germline CDR1 is SNHLY and CDR2 FYNNEI. This chain's CDR3 is CASSESMGRGNTIYF. The DNA of the CDR3 is TGTGCCAGCAGTGAAAGTATGGGCCGAGGAAACACCATATATTTT. The variable domain in full, completed from reference TRBV2 and TRBJ1-3, reads EPEVTQTPSHQVTQMGQEVILRCVPISNHLYFYWYRQILGQKVEFLVSFYNNEISEKSEIFDDQFSVERPDGSNFTLKIRSTKLEDSAMYFCASSESMGRGNTIYFGEGSWLTVV.

The chain is built from TRBV30 and TRBJ1-1; D may be TRBD1 (6 bases). Trimming removed 7 bases from V and 2 bases from J, with 17 bases in between. The CDR3 contains 14 residues. The germline gives CDR1 GTSNPN, CDR2 SVGIG (reference sequence). CDR3 coding DNA: TGTGCCTTGTTAGACCGGGACAAAAACACTGAAGCTTTCTTT. This sequence encodes CALLDRDKNTEAFF.

V gene TRBV10-3 combines with J gene TRBJ2-1; 11 nucleotides line up with TRBD2. CDR3 length equals 15 residues. The V gene's germline CDR1 is ENHRY and CDR2 SYGVKD. The V segment lost 1 base and the J segment 4 bases; nucleotides outside the gene matches: 0. The CDR3 region is CAISEWTSGYNEQFF. The CDR3, as DNA: TGTGCCATCAGTGAGTGGACTAGCGGGTACAATGAGCAGTTCTTC.

The chain joins TRBV18 to TRBJ1-1, with TRBD1 matching 7 bases. The CDR3 consists of 14 residues. Germline values: CDR1 KGHSH, CDR2 LQKENI. The V gene end was trimmed by 6 bases and the J gene end by 3 bases; junction bases not matched to a gene: 7. CDR3 DNA sequence: TGTGCCAGCTCTAGACAGGGAGGGGACACTGAAGCTTTCTTT. Protein: CASSRQGGDTEAFF.

The chain has TRBV5-1 and TRBJ2-7; D may be TRBD1 or TRBD2 (5 bases each). There are 17 residues in the CDR3. Trimming took off 4 bases at V and 7 bases at J, with 27 bases between the two ends. Germline lookup yields CDR1 SGHRS and CDR2 YFSETQ. CDR3 sequence: CASSLRQRLTPGGEQYF. The DNA of the CDR3 is TGCGCCAGCAGCCTACGACAGCGACTAACGCCTGGGGGTGAGCAGTACTTC. The full variable domain, its missing parts supplied by reference TRBV5-1 and TRBJ2-7, is KAGVTQTPRYLIKTRGQQVTLSCSPISGHRSVSWYQQTPGQGLQFLFEYFSETQRNKGNFPGRFSGRQFSNSRSEMNVSTLELGDSALYLCASSLRQRLTPGGEQYFGPGTRLTVT.

In this sample, this clone turned up once. The rearrangement joins TRBV5-8 to TRBJ1-2; 8 nucleotides agree with TRBD1. CDR3 length: 15 amino acids. CDR1 and CDR2 from the germline V gene are SGHTS and YDEGEE. J lost 4 bases, V lost 5 bases, and 10 bases had no gene match. The CDR3 sequence: CASSYDRGSIYGYTF. The DNA of the CDR3 is TGTGCCAGCAGTTATGACAGGGGTAGTATCTATGGCTACACCTTC.

Here the CDR3 reads CASSPGPYNEQFF. CDR3 coding DNA: TGTGCCAGCAGCCCGGGACCTTACAATGAGCAGTTCTTC. The V call is TRBV7-9, the J call TRBJ2-1; D assignment may be TRBD1 or TRBD2 (5 bases each). The CDR3 is made up of 13 amino acids. Germline V gene lookup returns CDR1 SEHNR and CDR2 FQNEAQ (reference sequence). Trimming took 5 bases from V and 4 from J, leaving 9 bases between them.

This rearrangement joins TRBV6-5 to TRBJ1-5, with TRBD1 identical over 9 bases. The length of the CDR3 is 14 residues. The trim removed 5 bases at V and 1 base at J, leaving 0 bases unmatched. Germline V lookup: CDR1 MNHEY, CDR2 SVGAGI. CDR3 region: CASSDRGSNQPQHF. The CDR3 DNA sequence: TGTGCCAGCAGTGACAGGGGGAGCAATCAGCCCCAGCATTTT.

The gene calls are TRBV2 and TRBJ1-1, with D perhaps TRBD1 (6 bases). The CDR3 totals 15 residues. Trimming took off 7 bases at V and 4 bases at J, with 19 bases between the two ends. Per germline, CDR1 SNHLY and CDR2 FYNNEI. CDR3 bases: TGTGCCAGCACGCTTAGGGCAGGGGTGGGCACTGAAGCTTTCTTT. It yields the protein CASTLRAGVGTEAFF.

V and J are TRBV5-8 and TRBJ1-5; no firm D call. The CDR3 sequence is 15 residues long. V lost 0 bases and J lost 0, with 7 bases in between. Germline V CDR1 and CDR2: SGHTS, YDEGEE. The CDR3 DNA sequence: TGTGCCAGCAGCTTGGAGGGCAGTAGCAATCAGCCCCAGCATTTT. Protein product: CASSLEGSSNQPQHF. Combining the CDR3 with reference TRBV5-8 and TRBJ1-5 gives the whole variable domain EAGVTQSPTHLIKTRGQQATLRCSPISGHTSVYWYQQALGLGLQFLLWYDEGEERNRGNFPPRFSGRQFPNYSSELNVNALELEDSALYLCASSLEGSSNQPQHFGDGTRLSIL.

This chain links TRBV18 with TRBJ2-2; D is perhaps TRBD1 (6 bases). CDR1 is KGHSH and CDR2 is LQKENI in the germline V gene. The length of the CDR3 is 13 residues. The germline V and J ends were trimmed by 3 bases and 6 bases, with 8 bases remaining between them. The CDR3 DNA reads TGTGCCAGCTCACCGGGACATCCCGGGGAGCTGTTTTTT. Protein sequence: CASSPGHPGELFF.

The chain recombines TRBV7-9 with TRBJ2-1; D is ambiguous. V was pared by 5 bases and J by 8 bases, with 13 bases between. The CDR3 covers 13 residues. The germline gives CDR1 SEHNR, CDR2 FQNEAQ (reference sequence). CDR3 DNA sequence: TGTGCCAGCAGCCGGAAGTCCCGCGATGAGCAGTTCTTC. Translated: CASSRKSRDEQFF.

The chain is built from TRBV19 and TRBJ1-2, with D possibly matching TRBD1 (6 bases). The CDR3 contains 17 residues. Trimming stripped 5 bases from V and 5 bases from J, with 24 bases between. The V gene's germline CDR1 is LNHDA and CDR2 SQIVND (reference sequence). CDR3 coding DNA: TGTGCCAGTAGTCCTTACCCCCGGGACAAGGATAGATATGGCTACACCTTC. It translates to CASSPYPRDKDRYGYTF. The whole variable domain, remainder taken from reference TRBV19 and TRBJ1-2, is DGGITQSPKYLFRKEGQNVTLSCEQNLNHDAMYWYRQDPGQGLRLIYYSQIVNDFQKGDIAEGYSVSREKKESFPLTVTSAQKNPTAFYLCASSPYPRDKDRYGYTFGSGTRLTVV.

This CDR3 is CASSQGSGEETQYF. The DNA for the CDR3 is TGCGCCAGCAGCCAAGGTTCAGGGGAAGAGACCCAGTACTTC. This sequence joins TRBV4-3 and TRBJ2-5; TRBD1 might be the D (6 bases). The germline gives CDR1 LGHNA, CDR2 YSLEER. The CDR3 sequence is 14 residues long. Between the trimmed V and J ends, which lost 1 base and 3 bases, there was a span of 9 bases.

This chain's CDR3 is CASSLSPGLDHTDTQYF. Written as DNA, the CDR3 is TGTGCCAGCAGCTTATCTCCGGGACTAGACCACACAGATACGCAGTATTTT. The chain combines TRBV13 with TRBJ2-3, with TRBD2 matching 8 bases. Germline V CDR1 and CDR2: PRHDT, FYEKMQ (reference sequence). The trim removed 2 bases at V and 2 bases at J, leaving 9 bases unmatched. This CDR3 comprises 17 residues.

This chain joins TRBV7-8 and TRBJ1-4; 7 bases align to TRBD1. V trimming: 5 bases; J trimming: 3 bases; junction bases outside the gene matches: 3. Germline CDR1 SGHVS, CDR2 FQNEAQ. This CDR3 spans 14 amino acids. CDR3 sequence reads: CASSLTGSNEKLFF. For the CDR3, the DNA is TGTGCCAGCAGCCTGACAGGGTCTAATGAAAAACTGTTTTTT.

The rearrangement links TRBV28 to TRBJ1-2, with D possibly being TRBD1 (6 bases). V lost 4 bases and J lost 3, with 18 bases in between. Germline-derived CDR1 and CDR2 are MDHEN and SYDVKM. This CDR3 contains 16 residues. The CDR3 DNA sequence: TGTGCCAGCAGTTCCAATGGTGTGGGGGCATACTATGGCTACACCTTC. This encodes CASSSNGVGAYYGYTF.

The chain employs TRBV7-9 and TRBJ2-3, with 9 bases aligning to TRBD2. The germline V gene has CDR1 SEHNR and CDR2 FQNEAQ (reference sequence). This CDR3 spans 17 amino acids. V shed 0 bases and J 2 bases; nucleotides not matched to a gene: 6. CDR3 DNA sequence: TGTGCCAGCAGCTTAGCGAAGAGCGGGGGGCACACAGATACGCAGTATTTT. Translating gives CASSLAKSGGHTDTQYF.

The chain uses TRBV29-1 and TRBJ1-2, with D perhaps TRBD1 (6 bases). The CDR3 sequence is 13 residues long. Germline V gene data show CDR1 as SQVTM and CDR2 as ANQGSEA. Trimming shortened V by 5 bases and J by 0 bases, and 10 bases separated the two germline ends. The CDR3 region has the DNA TGCAGCGTTAAGGACAGTGCTAACTATGGCTACACCTTC. It translates to CSVKDSANYGYTF.

Details on this clone: Germline and junction disagree at one end, which may indicate a read error. J is TRBJ1-1 and V is TRBV28; D is undetermined. Germline CDR1 is MDHEN and CDR2 is SYDVKM. The CDR3 is made up of 12 amino acids. The CDR3 nucleotides are TGTGCCAGCAGCTTATCGAACACTGAAGCTTTCTTT. It translates to CASSLSNTEAFF.

The chain has TRBV28 and TRBJ2-2; 8 nucleotides agree with TRBD2. The CDR3 contains 16 residues. The J segment lost 4 bases and the V segment lost 6 bases, leaving 10 bases of the junction unmatched. Looked up from germline, CDR1 is MDHEN and CDR2 is SYDVKM. DNA for the CDR3: TGTGCCAGCAGCTTCGATCGGGGGGGAGGCACCGGGGAGCTGTTTTTT. Protein sequence: CASSFDRGGGTGELFF.